Below, 21 T cell receptor beta chains from the same sample are listed, as sequenced in a study of blood T cell repertoires in COVID-19. Method: immunoSEQ multiplex PCR; TCRdb's copy keeps in-frame clones and lacks some. The sample has some 68,000 clones, about four fifths seen once. The source material was peripheral blood. The receptors shown here come from a man aged 65 to 79 with acute or convalescent COVID-19.

V is TRBV19 and J is TRBJ2-1; 11 bases align to TRBD2. V lost 6 bases, J lost 12 bases, and 10 bases stayed unmatched. The CDR3 covers 14 residues. Germline-derived CDR1 and CDR2 are LNHDA and SQIVND (reference sequence). Here the CDR3 DNA reads TGTGCCAGTAGACCCGGGACTAGCGGAATTTTGCAGTTCTTC. Protein: CASRPGTSGILQFF. The full variable domain, its missing parts supplied by reference TRBV19 and TRBJ2-1, is DGGITQSPKYLFRKEGQNVTLSCEQNLNHDAMYWYRQDPGQGLRLIYYSQIVNDFQKGDIAEGYSVSREKKESFPLTVTSAQKNPTAFYLCASRPGTSGILQFFGPGTRLTVL.

V and J are TRBV10-2 and TRBJ1-1, with D unclear. The CDR3 totals 15 residues. Germline V lookup: CDR1 WSHSY, CDR2 SAAADI. V lost 0 bases to trimming and J lost 2 bases, with 10 bases between them. CDR3 DNA: TGCGCCAGCAGTGAGTCTAGATGGTTAAACACTGAAGCTTTCTTT. This gives the protein CASSESRWLNTEAFF.

This clone is a singleton in its sample. V usage is TRBV6-5 and J usage is TRBJ1-1; 8 nucleotides line up with TRBD1. This CDR3 spans 15 amino acids. J was trimmed by 0 bases and V by 7 bases; bases with no gene match: 7. CDR1 is MNHEY and CDR2 is SVGAGI in the germline V gene. The CDR3 region has the DNA TGTGCCAGCACCGGACAGGGCGGCATGAACACTGAAGCTTTCTTT. This translates into CASTGQGGMNTEAFF.

The chain recombines TRBV29-1 with TRBJ2-5; 9 bases fit TRBD1. Germline loops: CDR1 SQVTM, CDR2 ANQGSEA. The CDR3 totals 13 residues. Trimming at V came to 6 bases and at J to 3 bases, leaving 5 bases not matched to a gene. CDR3 sequence reads: CSVPGQGEETQYF. CDR3 DNA sequence: TGCAGCGTGCCGGGACAGGGTGAAGAGACCCAGTACTTC.

The chain joins TRBV19 to TRBJ2-7; D uncertain. This CDR3 contains 15 residues. Germline loops: CDR1 LNHDA, CDR2 SQIVND (reference sequence). V was cut by 4 bases and J by 2 bases, with 15 bases left in between. The CDR3 loop is CASSTAYYTPYEQYF. The CDR3 region has the DNA TGTGCCAGTAGTACCGCCTATTATACCCCCTACGAGCAGTACTTC.

J is TRBJ2-2 and V is TRBV15, with 12 bases matching TRBD2. Germline trimming cut 0 bases from V and 1 base from J; bases unmatched to any gene: 9. CDR1 and CDR2 from the germline V gene are LNHNV and YYDKDF (reference sequence). CDR3 size: 20 residues. The CDR3 DNA follows: TGTGCCACCAGCAGAGATCCCCCTCGGACTAGCGGGGAGAACACCGGGGAGCTGTTTTTT. Protein: CATSRDPPRTSGENTGELFF.

The V call is TRBV19, the J call TRBJ2-2, with D possibly TRBD2 on 6 matching bases. There are 16 residues in the CDR3. Germline values: CDR1 LNHDA, CDR2 SQIVND (reference sequence). Trimming took 6 bases from V and 3 from J, leaving 17 bases between them. In DNA, the CDR3 is TGTGCCAGTAGCCCCCCAAGGGGAGGACACACCGGGGAGCTGTTTTTT. It is translated as CASSPPRGGHTGELFF.

This chain links TRBV5-8 with TRBJ1-5; a possible D gene is TRBD1 (6 bases). The CDR3 is 15 amino acids. CDR1 is SGHTS and CDR2 is YDEGEE in the germline V gene. V was shortened by 1 base and J by 0 bases, with 8 bases between the two germline ends. The CDR3 nucleotides read TGTGCCAGCAGCTTGACAGGGAGTAGCAATCAGCCCCAGCATTTT. Protein sequence: CASSLTGSSNQPQHF.

This rearrangement joins TRBV30 to TRBJ2-1; 10 bases agree with TRBD2. The germline V gene encodes CDR1 GTSNPN and CDR2 SVGIG (reference sequence). The V segment lost 6 bases and the J segment 10 bases; nucleotides outside the gene matches: 18. The CDR3 totals 16 residues. Here the CDR3 reads CACQPSTSGILAEQFF. The CDR3 DNA follows: TGTGCCTGTCAGCCCTCAACTAGCGGGATTTTAGCCGAGCAGTTCTTC.

V usage is TRBV7-2 and J usage is TRBJ2-7, with 14 bases identical to TRBD2. The CDR3 runs to 18 residues. Germline V CDR1 and CDR2: SGHTA, FQGNSA. V gave up 1 base and J gave up 5 bases; unmatched junction bases: 10. This CDR3 reads CASSLDGLGLAGGHEQYF. The CDR3 region has the DNA TGTGCCAGCAGCTTAGATGGACTAGGACTAGCGGGAGGCCACGAGCAGTACTTC.

V usage is TRBV5-1 and J usage is TRBJ1-1; the D is unclear. The CDR3 extends over 11 amino acids. Trimming pared 7 bases from V and 7 bases from J, leaving 11 bases between. CDR1 and CDR2 from the germline V gene are SGHRS and YFSETQ. The CDR3 DNA reads as TGCGCCAGCTCGTCCGGGTTTGAAGCTTTCTTT. Encoded protein: CASSSGFEAFF.

The chain joins TRBV7-9 to TRBJ2-1, with 9 bases identical to TRBD2. The J segment lost 8 bases and the V segment lost 4 bases, leaving 9 bases of the junction unmatched. The CDR3 contains 15 residues. Per the germline V gene, CDR1 is SEHNR and CDR2 is FQNEAQ (reference sequence). This chain's CDR3 is CASSSTGGGRDEQFF. CDR3 in DNA: TGTGCCAGCAGCTCAACAGGAGGCGGGAGGGATGAGCAGTTCTTC.

This rearrangement joins TRBV19 to TRBJ1-1; 8 nucleotides line up with TRBD1. The V gene end was trimmed by 6 bases and the J gene end by 6 bases; junction bases not matched to a gene: 6. The CDR3 is made up of 13 amino acids. Germline CDR1 reads LNHDA; CDR2 reads SQIVND (reference sequence). The DNA of the CDR3 is TGTGCCAGTAGCCAGACAGGGGTCCCTGAAGCTTTCTTT. Protein product: CASSQTGVPEAFF.

Note on this clone: At one of its ends the junction is not consistent with the germline gene, which may arise from a read error. This chain links TRBV5-4 with TRBJ2-7; D possibly corresponds to TRBD1 (6 bases). The CDR3 has 11 amino acids. Germline V gene lookup returns CDR1 SGHNT and CDR2 YYREEE (reference sequence). The CDR3 reads CASSSRGSPVF. In DNA form, the CDR3 reads TGTGCCAGCAGCTCCAGGGGATCCCCAGTCTTC.

V usage is TRBV19 and J usage is TRBJ1-5; D is perhaps TRBD1 (6 bases). This CDR3 spans 14 amino acids. The ends were cut back, 6 bases at V and 1 base at J, with 10 bases in the middle. CDR1 is LNHDA and CDR2 is SQIVND in the germline V gene (reference sequence). The CDR3 here is CASSPGVSNQPQHF. In nucleotides, the CDR3 is TGTGCCAGTAGCCCAGGGGTAAGCAATCAGCCCCAGCATTTT.

The chain recombines TRBV3-1 (or the pseudogene TRBV3-2) with TRBJ1-2; D is possibly TRBD1 (5 bases). CDR1 is LGHDT and CDR2 is YNNKEL in the germline V gene (reference sequence). The CDR3 loop spans 13 amino acids. V was cut by 5 bases and J by 7 bases, with 14 bases left in between. The CDR3, as DNA: TGTGCCAGCAGCTACCGACAGAGAGGTGGCTACACCTTC. It encodes CASSYRQRGGYTF.

The chain carries TRBV4-3 and TRBJ2-7; a possible D gene is TRBD1 (5 bases). This CDR3 comprises 15 residues. Trimming pared 1 base from V and 5 bases from J, leaving 15 bases between. Germline assignment: CDR1 LGHNA and CDR2 YSLEER. CDR3 sequence (DNA): TGCGCCAGCAGCCAAGGGGGCGTTAGTCCGCACGAGCAGTACTTC. This translates into CASSQGGVSPHEQYF.

The chain has TRBV3-1 (or the pseudogene TRBV3-2) and TRBJ2-3; 8 bases line up with TRBD2. The CDR3 consists of 17 residues. Germline lookup yields CDR1 LGHDT and CDR2 YNNKEL (reference sequence). V shed 0 bases and J 4 bases; nucleotides not matched to a gene: 9. CDR3 in DNA: TGTGCCAGCAGCCAAGATCGGGGGGGGAGGAATGCAGATACGCAGTATTTT. This codes for CASSQDRGGRNADTQYF.

The chain employs TRBV3-1 (or the pseudogene TRBV3-2) and TRBJ2-1; D is possibly TRBD2 (5 bases). The CDR3 contains 15 residues. CDR1 and CDR2 from the germline V gene are LGHDT and YNNKEL (reference sequence). V was pared by 3 bases and J by 0 bases, with 9 bases between. The CDR3, as DNA: TGTGCCAGCAGCCAGCGGAGGAGCTCCTACAATGAGCAGTTCTTC. Its protein product is CASSQRRSSYNEQFF.

This clone was observed once. The chain employs TRBV4-2 and TRBJ1-5; the D gene is possibly TRBD1 (6 bases). The CDR3 length is 18 residues. With 0 bases removed from V and 7 bases from J, the gap between germline ends came to 22 bases. The germline V gene has CDR1 LGHNA and CDR2 YNFKEQ. DNA of the CDR3: TGTGCCAGCAGCCAAGATCTCCTTTCGGGCAGGGACAAACAGCCCCAGCATTTT. Encoded protein: CASSQDLLSGRDKQPQHF.

The chain employs TRBV2 and TRBJ2-7; no definite D call. Germline CDR1 SNHLY, CDR2 FYNNEI. This CDR3 has 13 amino acids. V was cut by 3 bases and J by 1 base, with 7 bases left in between. The DNA of the CDR3 is TGTGCCAGCAGTGACGGTGCATCCTACGAGCAGTACTTC. Protein product: CASSDGASYEQYF.